This T cell receptor beta chain was identified in a study of OX40 agonist ivuxolimab in advanced cancers. On the study more broadly: Patients were infused with ivuxolimab every 2 weeks at 0.01 to 10 mg/kg.

Repertoires were generated with immunoSEQ multiplex PCR, while TCRdb's copy carries only in-frame clones and drops some. The data show more than 65,000 clones, over 75% seen once. The germline gives CDR1 SGHTA, CDR2 FQGNSA. Trimming took off 4 bases at V and 0 bases at J, with 13 bases between the two ends. The CDR3 is 16 residues long. Patients were excluded for autoimmune disease history or systemic immunosuppression. The sample consisted of CD4+ or CD8+ T cells sorted from blood, taken in a trial of the OX40 agonist ivuxolimab. The chain uses TRBV7-2 and TRBJ2-1; D may be TRBD2 (6 bases). The clonotype originates from an adult with an advanced solid tumor such as melanoma, head and neck, liver or kidney cancer. The CDR3 nucleotides read TGTGCCAGCAGCTATAGCGGAGCGAGCTCCTACAATGAGCAGTTCTTC. Its translation is CASSYSGASSYNEQFF. Supplemented by reference TRBV7-2 and TRBJ2-1, the full variable domain reads GAGVSQSPSNKVTEKGKDVELRCDPISGHTALYWYRQSLGQGLEFLIYFQGNSAPDKSGLPSDRFSAERTGGSVSTLTIQRTQQEDSAVYLCASSYSGASSYNEQFFGPGTRLTVL.